The T cell receptor (beta chain) described here comes from a study of shared clonotypes between healthy human individuals. Study at large: Researchers drew samples from two women and a few men aged 18 to 49. Points from the study as a whole: Read depth was anticipated to influence clonotype sharing among donors.

Deep-level settings were used for running the assay. Every subset's genomic DNA went evenly onto several immunoSEQ plates. The assay was immunoSEQ multiplex PCR, and TCRdb's table has in-frame clones only and misses some. The sample comprises more than 400,000 clones, more than 75% of which are singletons, and around 12% rests with the top ten. Germline V gene sequence: CDR1 SGHVS, CDR2 FQNEAQ. V shed 1 base and J shed 5 bases, with 17 bases lying between them. CDR3 size: 16 residues. To note about this clone: The antigen remains unidentified.

The sequencing sample was made of PBMCs. The receptor was derived from a woman in her thirties or forties in good health. Some clones in this sample may be carry-over from other donors' samples. V gene TRBV7-8 combines with J gene TRBJ1-1; D is unresolved. In nucleotides, the CDR3 is TGTGCCAGCAGCTTAGGTAGTAGTCAAGTAGGAACTGAAGCTTTCTTT. It codes for CASSLGSSQVGTEAFF.